This is a list of T cell receptor beta chains from one sample in a study of blood T cell repertoires in COVID-19. Clones were sequenced by immunoSEQ multiplex PCR, and TCRdb holds only the in-frame ones, with some missing. This table holds about 56,000 clones, around 82% found once. The sequenced sample consisted of peripheral blood. The receptors come from a woman of 80 years or more with acute or convalescent COVID-19. CDR3s include the opening cysteine and the closing phenylalanine or tryptophan. The D gene is left open where the match is weak. Clone size is not always given. Where it is, it says once, few, many or a class for expanded clones.

.	.	TRBV7-3	TRBJ2-1	CASSLEASLYNEQFF	TGTGCCAGCAGCTTAGAAGCGTCCCTCTACAATGAGCAGTTCTTC
TRBD1	.	TRBV2	TRBJ2-6	CASSGGTGAFSGANVLTF	TGTGCCAGCAGTGGTGGGACAGGGGCCTTCTCTGGGGCCAACGTCCTGACTTTC
TRBD1	.	TRBV11-2	TRBJ1-2	CASSPGTGGGYTF	TGTGCCAGCAGCCCCGGGACAGGGGGCGGCTACACCTTC
.	.	TRBV7-9	TRBJ2-2	CASSSFTGELFF	TGTGCCAGCAGCTCCTTCACCGGGGAGCTGTTTTTT
.	.	TRBV18	TRBJ2-6	CASSPRRGSGANVLTF	TGTGCCAGCTCACCACGCCGCGGGTCTGGGGCCAACGTCCTGACTTTC
.	.	TRBV27	TRBJ1-5	CASRASRGQNQPQHF	TGTGCCAGCAGAGCTTCTAGGGGACAAAATCAGCCCCAGCATTTT
.	few	TRBV14	TRBJ2-7	CASSLTSSYEQYF	TGTGCCAGCAGCCTGACTAGCTCCTACGAGCAGTACTTC
TRBD2	.	TRBV5-4	TRBJ2-7	CASSLALAGAGTEQYF	TGTGCCAGCAGCTTGGCGCTAGCGGGGGCCGGAACTGAGCAGTACTTC
TRBD1	.	TRBV5-1	TRBJ2-1	CASSIWTGVSNEQFF	TGCGCCAGCAGCATTTGGACAGGGGTTAGCAATGAGCAGTTCTTC
.	.	TRBV28	TRBJ2-7	CASRRGQSYEQYF	TGTGCCAGCAGAAGAGGACAGTCCTACGAGCAGTACTTC
TRBD1	once	TRBV5-6	TRBJ1-2	CASSLWTGDYYGYTF	TGTGCCAGCAGCTTGTGGACAGGGGATTACTATGGCTACACCTTC
.	.	TRBV7-8	TRBJ1-5	CASSLVPQGSNQPQHF	TGTGCCAGCAGCTTAGTACCTCAGGGGAGCAATCAGCCCCAGCATTTT
TRBD1	.	TRBV19	TRBJ1-5	CASSRDRGGNQPQHF	TGTGCCAGTAGTCGGGACAGGGGAGGCAATCAGCCCCAGCATTTT
TRBD2	.	TRBV27	TRBJ2-7	CASSRGLAGSASSYEQYF	TGTGCCAGCAGCCGTGGACTAGCGGGGTCTGCGAGCTCCTACGAGCAGTACTTC
.	few	TRBV2	TRBJ1-5	CASTQTAVLAQPQHF	TGTGCCAGCACACAGACAGCCGTCTTGGCTCAGCCCCAGCATTTT
.	once	TRBV18	TRBJ2-7	CASSPERGSLSSYEQYF	TGTGCCAGCTCACCAGAAAGAGGCAGTCTCAGCTCCTACGAGCAGTACTTC
TRBD2	.	TRBV7-9	TRBJ2-5	CASSFTAGASGTQYF	TGTGCCAGCAGCTTTACAGCGGGGGCCAGTGGGACCCAGTACTTC
.	.	TRBV27	TRBJ1-5	CASSFTINQPQHF	TGTGCCAGCAGTTTTACAATAAATCAGCCCCAGCATTTT
.	.	TRBV7-9	TRBJ1-3	CASSLGQSGNTIYF	TGTGCCAGCAGCTTAGGACAGTCTGGAAACACCATATATTTT
TRBD1	.	TRBV3-1/TRBV3-2	TRBJ1-2	CASSPRQGISNGYTF	TGTGCCAGCAGCCCTCGACAGGGAATTTCCAATGGCTACACCTTC
.	.	TRBV27	TRBJ1-6	CASSLPRQEENSPLHF	TGTGCCAGCAGTTTGCCCCGACAGGAAGAAAATTCACCCCTCCACTTT
TRBD1	.	TRBV5-6	TRBJ1-5	CASSLRQGHQPQHF	TGTGCCAGCAGCCTTAGACAGGGGCATCAGCCCCAGCATTTT
.	.	TRBV2	TRBJ2-2	CASSEPGTSTGELFF	TGTGCCAGCAGTGAACCTGGGACTTCGACCGGGGAGCTGTTTTTT
.	few	TRBV19	TRBJ2-2	CASSNPGLPTGELFF	TGTGCCAGTAGTAACCCGGGACTCCCTACCGGGGAGCTGTTTTTT
TRBD1	.	TRBV27	TRBJ2-7	CASSPNRGRAYF	TGTGCCAGCAGTCCGAACAGGGGACGCGCGTACTTC
.	.	TRBV19	TRBJ1-3	CASSASVSGNTIYF	TGTGCCAGTAGTGCCAGCGTCTCTGGAAACACCATATATTTT
TRBD2	.	TRBV3-1/TRBV3-2	TRBJ2-7	CASSLRGLAGASYEQYF	TGTGCCAGCAGCCTCCGAGGACTAGCGGGGGCCTCCTACGAGCAGTACTTC
.	many	TRBV6-1	TRBJ1-5	CASSERTDGAGPQHF	TGTGCCAGCAGTGAAAGGACAGACGGGGCTGGGCCCCAGCATTTT
.	once	TRBV12-3/TRBV12-4	TRBJ2-7	CASSQGGGYEQYF	TGTGCCAGCAGTCAGGGAGGGGGCTACGAGCAGTACTTC
.	few	TRBV7-6	TRBJ1-3	CASSAHKSGNTIYF	TGTGCCAGCAGCGCCCACAAATCTGGAAACACCATATATTTT
.	.	TRBV27	TRBJ2-5	CASTTFRGAAETQYF	TGTGCCAGCACCACTTTTCGGGGGGCGGCTGAGACCCAGTACTTC
.	.	TRBV28	TRBJ1-1	CASSLESAEAFF	TGTGCCAGCAGTTTGGAGAGCGCTGAAGCTTTCTTT
.	.	TRBV4-2	TRBJ1-2	CASSQAGPTYHTF	TGTGCCAGCAGCCAGGCGGGACCTACTTATCACACCTTC
.	.	TRBV14	TRBJ2-1	CASSRPSERNEQFF	TGTGCCAGCAGCCGGCCCTCCGAGAGGAATGAGCAGTTCTTC
.	.	TRBV19	TRBJ1-5	CASKRSRTEGNQPQHF	TGTGCCAGTAAACGTAGTCGGACGGAGGGCAATCAGCCCCAGCATTTT
.	.	TRBV7-6	TRBJ1-5	CASSLVGTLEPLQPQHF	TGTGCCAGCAGCTTGGTAGGGACTCTAGAACCCCTTCAGCCCCAGCATTTT
TRBD1	.	TRBV15	TRBJ2-3	CATSRDLRTGGTDTQYF	TGTGCCACCAGCAGAGATCTTCGGACAGGGGGCACAGATACGCAGTATTTT
TRBD1	.	TRBV7-8	TRBJ2-6	CASSKNTGAGANVLTF	TGTGCCAGCAGCAAAAACACAGGGGCTGGGGCCAACGTCCTGACTTTC
.	.	TRBV30	TRBJ1-6	CAWTRARQVNSPLHF	TGTGCCTGGACCCGAGCCAGGCAGGTCAATTCACCCCTCCACTTT
TRBD1	.	TRBV5-5	TRBJ1-1	CASSGQGGTEAFF	TGTGCCAGCAGCGGACAGGGGGGCACTGAAGCTTTCTTT
.	.	TRBV6-4	TRBJ2-3	CASASGDTDTQYF	TGTGCCAGCGCATCGGGAGATACAGATACGCAGTATTTT
.	.	TRBV7-2	TRBJ2-1	CASSVLAPPGNEQFF	TGTGCCAGCAGCGTACTAGCACCCCCGGGGAATGAGCAGTTCTTC
.	.	TRBV9	TRBJ2-7	CASSVNTGVRVEQYF	TGTGCCAGCAGCGTAAATACTGGGGTGCGGGTCGAGCAGTACTTC
.	.	TRBV11-1	TRBJ1-1	CASSSGPGVAEAFF	TGTGCCAGCAGCTCAGGACCAGGGGTGGCTGAAGCTTTCTTT
TRBD2	.	TRBV7-9	TRBJ2-5	CASSPPTGLAGETQYF	TGTGCCAGCAGCCCGCCCACGGGACTAGCAGGGGAGACCCAGTACTTC
.	.	TRBV27	TRBJ2-3	CASSLQGVSTDTQYF	TGTGCCAGCAGTTTACAGGGCGTCAGCACAGATACGCAGTATTTT
TRBD2	.	TRBV5-5	TRBJ2-2	CASSFRLAVLGDTGELFF	TGTGCCAGCAGCTTTCGCCTAGCGGTCCTGGGAGACACCGGGGAGCTGTTTTTT
TRBD1	.	TRBV15	TRBJ1-2	CATSRGQGAGYTF	TGTGCCACCAGCAGGGGACAGGGCGCTGGCTACACCTTC
TRBD2	.	TRBV11-3	TRBJ2-2	CASSLGRLAHTGELFF	TGTGCCAGCAGCTTAGGCCGACTAGCCCACACCGGGGAGCTGTTTTTT
.	.	TRBV5-5	TRBJ1-2	CASSLGPNMVVEGYTF	TGTGCCAGCAGCTTGGGACCGAATATGGTGGTGGAGGGCTACACCTTC
.	.	TRBV7-9	TRBJ2-1	CASSRGRGRGNEQFF	TGTGCCAGCAGCCGAGGGCGGGGGCGCGGGAATGAGCAGTTCTTC
.	.	TRBV11-3	TRBJ2-7	CASSLRSGGITGEQYF	TGTGCCAGCAGTCTTAGATCAGGCGGAATCACAGGCGAGCAGTACTTC